This entry is about one T cell receptor (beta chain). The record originates from a study of T cell repertoires in cytomegalovirus infection. Germline CDR1 and CDR2: MNHEY and SMNVEV (reference sequence). The length of the CDR3 is 13 residues. Trimming left V 7 bases short and J 6 bases short, with 15 bases between. Each CDR3 protein gets one entry after TCRdb re-called the reads with MiXCR. Among hundreds of thousands of distinct CDR3 sequences listed, roughly 24% were seen once. What was sequenced was CD8+ T cells from PBMCs. The chain combines TRBV27 with TRBJ1-1; D uncertain. This TCR was sampled from a human donor in good health (CMV status not recorded). Some clones in this sample may be carry-over from other donors' samples. In nucleotides, the CDR3 is TGTGCCAGCAACCCCCTTGGTGGCGCTGAAGCTTTCTTT. Amino acid sequence: CASNPLGGAEAFF.